This TCR beta chain comes out of a study of OX40 agonist ivuxolimab in advanced cancers. The overall study: An anti-OX40 (CD134) antibody with agonistic activity, ivuxolimab, was administered to patients.

The germline V gene encodes CDR1 SGHRS and CDR2 YFSETQ. The CDR3 spans 14 residues. Trimming stripped 4 bases from V and 1 base from J, with 11 bases between. Clones were read by immunoSEQ multiplex PCR, and TCRdb kept only the in-frame ones, dropping some. The sample includes under 140,000 clones, about nine tenths of them seen just once. The sample here was CD4+ or CD8+ T cells sorted from blood, taken in a trial of the OX40 agonist ivuxolimab. The TCR was taken from an adult with an advanced solid tumor such as melanoma, head and neck, liver or kidney cancer. The chain carries TRBV5-1 and TRBJ2-5, with D maybe TRBD2 (6 bases). The CDR3, as DNA: TGCGCCAGCAGCATCCGGGAGTTCCAAGAGACCCAGTACTTC. Translated: CASSIREFQETQYF.